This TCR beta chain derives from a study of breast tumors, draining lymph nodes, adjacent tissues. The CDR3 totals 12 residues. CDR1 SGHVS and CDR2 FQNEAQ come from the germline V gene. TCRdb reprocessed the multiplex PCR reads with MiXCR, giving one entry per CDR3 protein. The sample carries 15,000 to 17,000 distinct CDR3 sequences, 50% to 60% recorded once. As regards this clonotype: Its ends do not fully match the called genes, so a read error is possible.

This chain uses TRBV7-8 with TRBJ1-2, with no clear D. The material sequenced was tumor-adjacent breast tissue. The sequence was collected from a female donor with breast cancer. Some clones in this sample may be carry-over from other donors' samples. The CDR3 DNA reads TGTGCCAGCAGCGCCAGACACGATGGCTACGCCTTC. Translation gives CASSARHDGYAF.